Listed below are T cell receptor beta chains from one sample, sequenced in a study of T cell repertoires in cytomegalovirus infection. TCRdb reprocessed the reads via MiXCR and lists one record per CDR3 protein. The repertoire includes under 800,000 distinct CDR3 sequences, less than 25% of them detected once, and 7.5% to 9% sits in the top ten. Sequences were obtained from CD8+ T cells from PBMCs. The source is a human donor in good health (CMV status not recorded). Some clones in this sample may be carry-over from other donors' samples. The CDR3 runs from the conserved cysteine through the conserved F or W. D genes are given only for firm matches. Clone sizes are given selectively: once, few, many, or a class where the clone is expanded.

j_call	v_call	clone_size	d_call	cdr3_aa	cdr3_nt
TRBJ1-6	TRBV4-2	many	TRBD1	CASSQDIGPGQGFSPLHF	TGTGCCAGCAGCCAAGATATTGGGCCGGGACAGGGGTTTTCACCCCTCCACTTT
TRBJ2-5	TRBV7-6	many	NA	CASNNPTSIGETQYF	TGTGCCAGCAACAACCCCACTAGCATCGGAGAGACCCAGTACTTC
TRBJ1-1	TRBV7-6	NA	NA	CASTTGGRRTEAFF	TGTGCCAGCACCACTGGGGGGAGGAGGACTGAAGCTTTCTTT
TRBJ2-1	TRBV7-2	NA	NA	CASTPTTSRQFF	TGTGCCAGCACCCCCACCACGTCTCGGCAGTTCTTC
TRBJ1-5	TRBV7-9	few	TRBD1	CASSYLDRGPMAQHF	TGTGCCAGCAGCTACCTGGACAGGGGCCCTATGGCCCAGCATTTT
TRBJ2-2	TRBV23-1	once	TRBD1	CASRGTANTGELFF	TGCGCCAGCAGGGGGACAGCGAACACCGGGGAGCTGTTTTTT
TRBJ2-5	TRBV20-1	few	NA	CSPSAYQETQYF	TGCAGTCCCTCAGCGTACCAAGAGACCCAGTACTTC
TRBJ1-2	TRBV28	NA	NA	CASSLRGPGADGYTF	TGTGCCAGCAGTTTACGCGGGCCAGGGGCGGATGGCTACACCTTC
TRBJ1-1	TRBV28	NA	TRBD1	CASDRGPGLEAFF	TGTGCCAGCGACAGGGGGCCAGGTCTTGAAGCTTTCTTT
TRBJ1-2	TRBV6-2/TRBV6-3	NA	NA	CASSPSEGNNYGYTF	TGTGCCAGCAGCCCGTCAGAAGGAAACAACTATGGCTACACCTTC
TRBJ2-1	TRBV27	few	NA	CATGQTSYNEQFF	TGTGCCACGGGGCAGACCTCCTACAATGAGCAGTTCTTC
TRBJ2-2	TRBV20-1	NA	NA	CSARRSWELFF	TGCAGTGCTAGGCGTTCCTGGGAGCTGTTTTTT
TRBJ2-5	TRBV20-1	few	TRBD1	CSARGTTGRRETQYF	TGCAGTGCTAGAGGAACGACAGGGAGAAGAGAGACCCAGTACTTC
TRBJ2-1	TRBV25-1	NA	TRBD2	CASSVRLAGKHNEQFF	TGTGCCAGCAGTGTGAGGCTAGCGGGAAAGCACAATGAGCAGTTCTTC
TRBJ2-1	TRBV7-9	many	NA	CASSSRPWGSYNEQFF	TGTGCCAGCAGCTCTCGGCCTTGGGGATCCTACAATGAGCAGTTCTTC
TRBJ2-1	TRBV7-6	many	TRBD2	CASSSSGGSYNEQFF	TGTGCCAGCAGTTCCAGCGGGGGCTCCTACAATGAGCAGTTCTTC
TRBJ2-5	TRBV20-1	NA	NA	CSARVSGGTSMTSAETQYF	TGCAGTGCTAGAGTCTCGGGCGGGACGTCCATGACTAGTGCGGAGACCCAGTACTTC
TRBJ2-1	TRBV7-6	NA	TRBD1	CASSPRQGTYNEQFF	TGTGCCAGCAGCCCCCGACAGGGGACCTACAATGAGCAGTTCTTC
TRBJ2-3	TRBV5-1	few	NA	CASSLEQDRDTQYF	TGCGCCAGCAGCTTGGAACAGGACCGGGATACGCAGTATTTT
TRBJ1-2	TRBV7-3	many	NA	CASSLFPGERYGYTF	TGTGCCAGCAGCTTATTTCCAGGAGAGCGGTATGGCTACACCTTC
TRBJ2-1	TRBV20-1	few	NA	CSARGTSRVANNEQFF	TGCAGTGCTAGGGGAACAAGCAGGGTAGCAAACAATGAGCAGTTCTTC
TRBJ1-1	TRBV7-9	many	NA	CASSSFSSTEAFF	TGTGCCAGCAGCTCGTTCTCTTCAACTGAAGCTTTCTTT
TRBJ2-5	TRBV20-1	NA	NA	CSAWTTEYQETQYF	TGCAGTGCCTGGACTACCGAATACCAAGAGACCCAGTACTTC